The clone carrying this TCR beta chain was detected many times. Its antigen is unknown. RNA transcripts served as the template for amplifying TCR beta CDR3 regions. The HTBI set primed first-round TCR CDR3 RT-PCR. One entry per CDR3 protein results from TCRdb running MiXCR on the multiplex PCR reads. Of about 540,000 distinct CDR3 sequences in the sample, approximately 44% were seen once. The CDR3 runs 18 residues. The V and J ends lost 2 bases and 0 bases respectively, with 22 bases between them. Germline V lookup: CDR1 DFQATT, CDR2 SNEGSKA (reference sequence). The study defined stable Graves' hyperthyroidism as no ophthalmopathy progression within 18 months. Hyperthyroidism in the patients, aged 18 to 65, was newly diagnosed and under 2 months in duration. These data come from a study of T cells in Graves' hyperthyroidism and ophthalmopathy. Study outcomes and limitations: In the blood, most expanded thyroid clonotypes above 0.001 appeared as well. Before onset, ophthalmopathy was predicted by the model a median around 6 months earlier.

The chain uses TRBV20-1 and TRBJ1-2; TRBD1 might be the D (5 bases). Sequenced: peripheral blood or thyroid tissue (not recorded which). This TCR derives from a woman aged 18-35 years with Graves' hyperthyroidism. CDR3 DNA sequence: TGCAGTGCTAGATCTATGTTGCAGGGTGATTGGGCTAACTATGGCTACACCTTC. It yields the protein CSARSMLQGDWANYGYTF.